The clone carrying this T cell receptor (beta chain) was detected only a few times. Its target is unknown. The data were taken from a study of cytomegalovirus exposure and HLA in healthy donors. Study-wide results and limits: Some segments of the V type, notably TRBV6-2 and TRBV6-3, were excluded as indistinguishable. A missense variant in DCLRE1C was later tied to TCR beta V- and J-gene trimming. Rates of TCR association differed by HLA locus in a later analysis, with DRB1 highest and HLA-C lowest. CMV serostatus was the only immune exposure information that was available.

CDR3 length: 15 amino acids. V was clipped by 2 bases and J by 4 bases, with 14 bases between them. The germline V gene encodes CDR1 MNHEY and CDR2 SVGAGI. PCR was performed using 60 Vbeta and 13 Jbeta primers. The protocol was immunoSEQ multiplex PCR, while the TCRdb copy is restricted to in-frame clones and leaves out a portion. The sample holds about 77,000 clones, around three quarters seen once. The clonotype was recovered from a middle-aged man in good health and CMV-seronegative. Material: PBMCs. V gene TRBV6-5 combines with J gene TRBJ1-2, with TRBD1 as a possible D gene (6 bases). CDR3 amino acids: CASSYDGQPFYGYTF. The DNA of the CDR3 is TGTGCCAGCAGTTACGATGGACAGCCTTTCTATGGCTACACCTTC.